The 17 T cell receptor beta chains below were found in one sample sequenced in a study of a mutant IDH1 vaccine in newly diagnosed glioma. Sequencing used immunoSEQ multiplex PCR; TCRdb keeps in-frame clones, though not all of them. The sample lists around 60,000 clones; 75% to 95% were seen once. The time point was: baseline, week 1 (first vaccination visit). Indicated treatment: pre-vaccination baseline after standard-of-care therapy. The specimen comprised PBMCs, sampled from a glioma patient treated with radiotherapy, temozolomide or both. All receptors derive from a man between 50 and 59 years old with glioma.

The chain recombines TRBV6-1 with TRBJ1-1, with D perhaps matching TRBD1 (6 bases). CDR3 size: 14 residues. Deletions cut 4 bases from V and 1 base from J, with 10 bases between. The germline gives CDR1 MNHNS, CDR2 SASEGT. DNA for the CDR3: TGTGCCAGCAGTGTTACAGGGTCGAACACTGAAGCTTTCTTT. It encodes CASSVTGSNTEAFF.

This clone was counted between two and nine times. The CDR3: CASSLGGREQYF. The CDR3 DNA is TGTGCCAGCAGCTTAGGCGGGAGGGAGCAGTACTTC. The J gene is TRBJ2-7, the V gene TRBV11-2, with TRBD2 identical over 8 bases. CDR1 and CDR2 (germline): SGHAT, FQNNGV. Unmatched junction bases numbered 0, after V lost 1 base and J lost 7 bases. This CDR3 contains 12 residues.

The chain links TRBV29-1 to TRBJ1-2; D perhaps matches TRBD1 (6 bases). V gave up 7 bases and J gave up 7 bases, with 13 bases separating them. Germline lookup yields CDR1 SQVTM and CDR2 ANQGSEA. There are 11 residues in the CDR3. CDR3 DNA sequence: TGCAGCGCTCCACAGGGAGGTGGCTACACCTTC. Amino acids: CSAPQGGGYTF.

The V and J genes are TRBV4-3 and TRBJ1-4, with D uncertain. Germline V lookup: CDR1 LGHNA, CDR2 YSLEER. The CDR3 sequence is 15 residues long. The V end was cut by 4 bases, the J end by 0 bases, with 9 bases between. This CDR3 reads CASSPFLTTNEKLFF. The CDR3 DNA follows: TGCGCCAGCAGCCCCTTCCTTACAACTAATGAAAAACTGTTTTTT.

This chain connects TRBV9 to TRBJ2-5; 11 bases fit TRBD2. The CDR3 extends over 20 amino acids. Per germline, CDR1 SGDLS and CDR2 YYNGEE. Trimming removed 2 bases from V and 5 bases from J; junction bases left unmatched: 20. DNA for the CDR3: TGTGCCAGCAGCGTCTCGGTAACTAGCGGGAGAGTTCGGAGCGGGGAGACCCAGTACTTC. It is translated as CASSVSVTSGRVRSGETQYF.

This clone was observed a handful of times. The chain links TRBV30 to TRBJ2-1; D remains unclear. Germline V gives CDR1 GTSNPN, CDR2 SVGIG (reference sequence). V dropped 0 bases and J dropped 4 bases, with 7 bases sitting between them. The CDR3 is made up of 13 amino acids. This chain's CDR3 is CAWSVGKYNEQFF. The CDR3, as DNA: TGTGCCTGGAGTGTCGGAAAATACAATGAGCAGTTCTTC.

The rearrangement uses TRBV29-1 and TRBJ2-1; possibly TRBD2 for D (7 bases). The CDR3 contains 17 residues. The ends were cut back, 3 bases at V and 5 bases at J, with 23 bases in the middle. Germline V CDR1 and CDR2: SQVTM, ANQGSEA. CDR3 sequence reads: CSVEGVLGEGGDNEQFF. In DNA, the CDR3 is TGCAGCGTTGAGGGGGTTTTGGGGGAGGGGGGAGACAATGAGCAGTTCTTC.

The chain carries TRBV7-9 and TRBJ1-5; D is possibly TRBD1 (5 bases). Trimming took 7 bases from V and 0 from J, leaving 7 bases between them. This CDR3 is 13 amino acids long. Germline V gene data show CDR1 as SEHNR and CDR2 as FQNEAQ (reference sequence). In DNA form, the CDR3 reads TGTGCCAGCACCGGGGGTAGCAATCAGCCCCAGCATTTT. It yields the protein CASTGGSNQPQHF.

This chain connects TRBV2 to TRBJ2-5; 8 bases match TRBD2. The CDR3 loop spans 15 amino acids. Germline-derived CDR1 and CDR2 are SNHLY and FYNNEI. V shed 4 bases, J shed 2 bases, and the junction held 6 bases outside the gene matches. As DNA, the CDR3 is TGTGCCAGCAGTGTAACCGGGGGGGCGCAAGAGACCCAGTACTTC. This codes for CASSVTGGAQETQYF.

The rearrangement joins TRBV19 to TRBJ1-5, with D perhaps TRBD1 (5 bases). Per germline, CDR1 LNHDA and CDR2 SQIVND (reference sequence). Deletions cut 2 bases from V and 2 bases from J, with 7 bases between. The CDR3 contains 14 residues. This CDR3 reads CASSIQGGNQPQHF. Here the CDR3 DNA reads TGTGCCAGTAGTATACAGGGCGGCAATCAGCCCCAGCATTTT. The full variable domain, its missing parts supplied by reference TRBV19 and TRBJ1-5, is DGGITQSPKYLFRKEGQNVTLSCEQNLNHDAMYWYRQDPGQGLRLIYYSQIVNDFQKGDIAEGYSVSREKKESFPLTVTSAQKNPTAFYLCASSIQGGNQPQHFGDGTRLSIL.

This chain uses TRBV2 with TRBJ1-5; the match to TRBD1 covers 8 bases. Losses at the gene ends were 5 bases for V and 3 bases for J; bases not matched to a gene: 9. This CDR3 region has 16 residues. The germline CDR1 and CDR2 sequences are SNHLY and FYNNEI. The CDR3 here is CASSTTGGMINQPQHF. CDR3 nucleotide sequence: TGTGCCAGCAGTACAACAGGGGGTATGATCAATCAGCCCCAGCATTTT.

The chain recombines TRBV5-8 with TRBJ2-7, with TRBD1 matching 8 bases. The germline gives CDR1 SGHTS, CDR2 YDEGEE. This CDR3 contains 14 residues. Losses at the gene ends were 3 bases for V and 3 bases for J; bases not matched to a gene: 5. CDR3 in amino acids: CASSWTGRGYEQYF. CDR3 in DNA: TGTGCCAGCAGCTGGACAGGGAGAGGCTACGAGCAGTACTTC.

The chain employs TRBV4-3 and TRBJ2-2; D remains ambiguous. Germline V CDR1 and CDR2: LGHNA, YSLEER. V was pared by 0 bases and J by 2 bases, with 1 base between. The CDR3 is 13 residues long. DNA of the CDR3: TGCGCCAGCAGCCAAGACAACACCGGGGAGCTGTTTTTT. Encoded protein: CASSQDNTGELFF.

The gene calls are TRBV18 and TRBJ2-1; weak D call: TRBD2 (7 bases). The CDR3 is made up of 13 amino acids. V was trimmed by 4 bases and J by 8 bases, leaving 12 bases between them. Germline loops: CDR1 KGHSH, CDR2 LQKENI. Written as DNA, the CDR3 is TGTGCCAGCTCACTCCGAGGGGGGGATGAGCAGTTCTTC. The encoded protein is CASSLRGGDEQFF.

In nucleotides, the CDR3 is TGTGCCAGCAGCTCCCGACCCTACAATGAGCAGTTCTTC. Residues: CASSSRPYNEQFF. This sequence joins TRBV7-8 and TRBJ2-1; no clear D. Trimming removed 4 bases from V and 2 bases from J, with 6 bases in between. The CDR3 runs 13 residues. Germline V lookup: CDR1 SGHVS, CDR2 FQNEAQ.

The chain has TRBV6-6 and TRBJ2-2; 7 nucleotides line up with TRBD2. Looked up from germline, CDR1 is MNHNY and CDR2 is SVGAGI (reference sequence). Trimming took 10 bases from V and 2 from J; bases not matched to a gene: 7. This CDR3 is 14 amino acids long. The CDR3 DNA reads TGTGCCATGGCGAGCGGGGCTAACACCGGGGAGCTGTTTTTT. It codes for CAMASGANTGELFF.

The gene calls are TRBV19 and TRBJ2-1; D perhaps matches TRBD2 (6 bases). Trimming cost V 1 base and J 0 bases, with 7 bases left between them. Germline-derived CDR1 and CDR2 are LNHDA and SQIVND (reference sequence). There are 15 residues in the CDR3. CDR3 sequence: CASSIGGNSYNEQFF. DNA for the CDR3: TGTGCCAGTAGTATAGGCGGGAACTCCTACAATGAGCAGTTCTTC.